These T cell receptor beta chains were read from a single sample in a study of blood T cell repertoires in COVID-19. The repertoire was sequenced with immunoSEQ multiplex PCR; TCRdb's copy has only in-frame clones and lacks some. The sample records approximately 51,000 clones, about 90% being singletons. Sequenced sample: peripheral blood. Receptors originate from a man in his 70s with active COVID-19. Both conserved end residues are part of each CDR3. Each record gives: CDR3 protein, CDR3 DNA, clone size, D gene, V gene, J gene. The D gene is left open where the match is weak. A row's size may be missing; if present it is once, few, many or a size class.

cdr3_aa: CASSQDTGQNYGYTF
cdr3_nt: TGCGCCAGCAGCCAAGATACAGGGCAAAACTATGGCTACACCTTC
clone_size: .
d_call: .
v_call: TRBV4-1
j_call: TRBJ1-2

cdr3_aa: CASSLNGGAGNTIYF
cdr3_nt: TGTGCCAGCAGCTTAAATGGAGGTGCGGGAAACACCATATATTTT
clone_size: .
d_call: .
v_call: TRBV7-3
j_call: TRBJ1-3

cdr3_aa: CASSKGGTGGTDTQYF
cdr3_nt: TGTGCCAGCAGCAAAGGCGGGACAGGGGGCACAGATACGCAGTATTTT
clone_size: .
d_call: TRBD1
v_call: TRBV11-1
j_call: TRBJ2-3

cdr3_aa: CASTRDFRELFF
cdr3_nt: TGTGCCAGTACCCGGGACTTTCGGGAGCTGTTTTTT
clone_size: .
d_call: .
v_call: TRBV19
j_call: TRBJ2-2

cdr3_aa: CASLGVRAYEQYF
cdr3_nt: TGTGCCAGTCTGGGAGTTCGGGCCTACGAGCAGTACTTC
clone_size: .
d_call: .
v_call: TRBV2
j_call: TRBJ2-7

cdr3_aa: CSVAQGASGNTEAFF
cdr3_nt: TGCAGCGTTGCTCAGGGGGCCTCTGGGAACACTGAAGCTTTCTTT
clone_size: .
d_call: TRBD1
v_call: TRBV29-1
j_call: TRBJ1-1

cdr3_aa: CASSSPGEGYEQYF
cdr3_nt: TGTGCCAGCAGTTCCCCCGGGGAAGGCTACGAGCAGTACTTC
clone_size: once
d_call: .
v_call: TRBV2
j_call: TRBJ2-7

cdr3_aa: CASSPGTGWSNQPQHF
cdr3_nt: TGTGCCAGCAGCCCCGGGACAGGGTGGAGCAATCAGCCCCAGCATTTT
clone_size: .
d_call: TRBD1
v_call: TRBV6-2/TRBV6-3
j_call: TRBJ1-5

cdr3_aa: CAIAPGVREKLFF
cdr3_nt: TGTGCCATCGCCCCAGGGGTGAGGGAAAAACTGTTTTTT
clone_size: .
d_call: .
v_call: TRBV10-3
j_call: TRBJ1-4

cdr3_aa: CASSEYSSGVGDTQYF
cdr3_nt: TGTGCCAGCAGTGAATATTCTAGCGGGGTAGGAGATACGCAGTATTTT
clone_size: .
d_call: TRBD2
v_call: TRBV2
j_call: TRBJ2-3

cdr3_aa: CASSPLGGQYGYTF
cdr3_nt: TGTGCCAGCAGCCCCTTAGGGGGACAGTATGGCTACACCTTC
clone_size: .
d_call: TRBD1
v_call: TRBV11-2
j_call: TRBJ1-2

cdr3_aa: CSVDSGQGQHF
cdr3_nt: TGCAGCGTTGACTCTGGGCAGGGCCAGCATTTT
clone_size: few
d_call: .
v_call: TRBV29-1
j_call: TRBJ1-5

cdr3_aa: CASSLTGESTEAFF
cdr3_nt: TGTGCCAGCAGCCTTACAGGAGAATCGACTGAAGCTTTCTTT
clone_size: .
d_call: .
v_call: TRBV3-1/TRBV3-2
j_call: TRBJ1-1

cdr3_aa: CASTPGTYNEQFF
cdr3_nt: TGTGCCAGCACCCCAGGGACCTACAATGAGCAGTTCTTC
clone_size: .
d_call: .
v_call: TRBV12-3/TRBV12-4
j_call: TRBJ2-1

cdr3_aa: CASSLSQGTGYTF
cdr3_nt: TGTGCCAGCAGCTTGTCACAGGGGACTGGCTACACCTTC
clone_size: .
d_call: TRBD1
v_call: TRBV5-4
j_call: TRBJ1-2

cdr3_aa: CASSELTGTKNIQYF
cdr3_nt: TGTGCCAGCAGTGAATTGACAGGGACCAAAAACATTCAGTACTTC
clone_size: .
d_call: TRBD1
v_call: TRBV6-1
j_call: TRBJ2-4

cdr3_aa: CASSSGYRETGELFF
cdr3_nt: TGCGCCAGCAGCTCTGGTTACAGGGAGACCGGGGAGCTGTTTTTT
clone_size: .
d_call: .
v_call: TRBV5-1
j_call: TRBJ2-2

cdr3_aa: CASSFAAGLGEKLFF
cdr3_nt: TGCGCCAGCAGCTTTGCCGCGGGGCTTGGTGAAAAACTGTTTTTT
clone_size: .
d_call: .
v_call: TRBV5-1
j_call: TRBJ1-4

cdr3_aa: CASSMTGLLWTSGDETQYF
cdr3_nt: TGTGCCAGCAGCATGACAGGCCTACTGTGGACTAGCGGGGACGAGACCCAGTACTTC
clone_size: .
d_call: TRBD2
v_call: TRBV5-8
j_call: TRBJ2-5

cdr3_aa: CASSAPGTGLIGYTF
cdr3_nt: TGTGCCAGTAGTGCACCCGGGACAGGGCTAATCGGCTACACCTTC
clone_size: .
d_call: TRBD1
v_call: TRBV19
j_call: TRBJ1-2

cdr3_aa: CASSPSVGGNTGELFF
cdr3_nt: TGTGCCAGCAGCCCATCTGTAGGGGGGAACACCGGGGAGCTGTTTTTT
clone_size: .
d_call: .
v_call: TRBV4-2
j_call: TRBJ2-2

cdr3_aa: CASSEGGREQYF
cdr3_nt: TGTGCCAGCAGTGAGGGGGGGCGTGAGCAGTACTTC
clone_size: .
d_call: .
v_call: TRBV6-1
j_call: TRBJ2-7

cdr3_aa: CASSQDGEGNGNTIYF
cdr3_nt: TGTGCCAGCAGCCAAGATGGGGAGGGTAATGGAAACACCATATATTTT
clone_size: .
d_call: .
v_call: TRBV3-1/TRBV3-2
j_call: TRBJ1-3

cdr3_aa: CASKAGTTDTQYF
cdr3_nt: TGTGCCAGTAAGGCGGGGACCACAGATACGCAGTATTTT
clone_size: once
d_call: .
v_call: TRBV19
j_call: TRBJ2-3

cdr3_aa: CASSATGTNEKLFF
cdr3_nt: TGTGCCAGCAGTGCCACGGGAACTAATGAAAAACTGTTTTTT
clone_size: .
d_call: .
v_call: TRBV7-9
j_call: TRBJ1-4

cdr3_aa: CASSYGQVSGYTF
cdr3_nt: TGTGCCAGCAGTTACGGTCAGGTCTCTGGCTACACCTTC
clone_size: .
d_call: .
v_call: TRBV6-5
j_call: TRBJ1-2

cdr3_aa: CASSSGTGDYEQYF
cdr3_nt: TGTGCCAGCAGCTCGGGGACAGGGGACTACGAGCAGTACTTC
clone_size: .
d_call: TRBD1
v_call: TRBV5-5
j_call: TRBJ2-7

cdr3_aa: CASSLRTGNTEAFF
cdr3_nt: TGCGCCAGCAGCCTAAGGACAGGGAACACTGAAGCTTTCTTT
clone_size: .
d_call: TRBD1
v_call: TRBV5-1
j_call: TRBJ1-1

cdr3_aa: CASSEPTGENTEAFF
cdr3_nt: TGTGCCAGCAGTGAACCCACGGGGGAGAACACTGAAGCTTTCTTT
clone_size: .
d_call: .
v_call: TRBV6-4
j_call: TRBJ1-1

cdr3_aa: CASRVSGGVETQYF
cdr3_nt: TGTGCCAGCAGAGTTAGCGGGGGGGTGGAGACCCAGTACTTC
clone_size: .
d_call: TRBD2
v_call: TRBV2
j_call: TRBJ2-5

cdr3_aa: CASSPSTGSYEQYF
cdr3_nt: TGTGCCAGCTCACCATCGACAGGGTCCTACGAGCAGTACTTC
clone_size: few
d_call: TRBD1
v_call: TRBV18
j_call: TRBJ2-7

cdr3_aa: CASSFRTGGAGELFF
cdr3_nt: TGCGCCAGCAGCTTTAGGACAGGGGGCGCCGGGGAGCTGTTTTTT
clone_size: once
d_call: TRBD1
v_call: TRBV5-1
j_call: TRBJ2-2

cdr3_aa: CASSFRQYNSPLHF
cdr3_nt: TGTGCCAGCAGCTTCAGACAGTATAATTCACCCCTCCACTTT
clone_size: .
d_call: .
v_call: TRBV5-5
j_call: TRBJ1-6

cdr3_aa: CASSLWQGARLNSNNSPLHF
cdr3_nt: TGTGCCAGCAGCTTATGGCAGGGGGCCAGACTCAACTCAAATAATTCACCCCTCCACTTT
clone_size: .
d_call: TRBD1
v_call: TRBV7-8
j_call: TRBJ1-6

cdr3_aa: CASGDAGAPANVLTF
cdr3_nt: TGTGCCAGCGGAGACGCGGGGGCGCCGGCCAACGTCCTGACTTTC
clone_size: .
d_call: .
v_call: TRBV9
j_call: TRBJ2-6

cdr3_aa: CASSLLSEGGVYNEQFF
cdr3_nt: TGTGCCAGCAGTCTTCTAAGCGAGGGGGGGGTATACAATGAGCAGTTCTTC
clone_size: once
d_call: .
v_call: TRBV28
j_call: TRBJ2-1

cdr3_aa: CASSKQGEAFF
cdr3_nt: TGTGCCAGCAGTAAACAGGGGGAAGCTTTCTTT
clone_size: .
d_call: TRBD1
v_call: TRBV6-5
j_call: TRBJ1-1

cdr3_aa: CASSPIRTLNTEAFF
cdr3_nt: TGTGCCAGTAGTCCCATAAGGACACTGAACACTGAAGCTTTCTTT
clone_size: .
d_call: .
v_call: TRBV19
j_call: TRBJ1-1

cdr3_aa: CASSPRVGSNQPQHF
cdr3_nt: TGTGCCAGCAGCCCCAGGGTAGGAAGCAATCAGCCCCAGCATTTT
clone_size: .
d_call: .
v_call: TRBV7-2
j_call: TRBJ1-5

cdr3_aa: CASSMTSGGGPYEQYF
cdr3_nt: TGTGCCAGTAGTATGACTTCGGGCGGGGGGCCTTACGAGCAGTACTTC
clone_size: once
d_call: TRBD2
v_call: TRBV19
j_call: TRBJ2-7

cdr3_aa: CASSWGQGQKLFF
cdr3_nt: TGTGCCAGCAGCTGGGGACAGGGTCAAAAACTGTTTTTT
clone_size: .
d_call: TRBD1
v_call: TRBV27
j_call: TRBJ1-4

cdr3_aa: CASSFKGATEAFF
cdr3_nt: TGTGCCAGCAGCTTCAAGGGGGCCACTGAAGCTTTCTTT
clone_size: .
d_call: TRBD1
v_call: TRBV11-2
j_call: TRBJ1-1

cdr3_aa: CASSPGQGLNGYTF
cdr3_nt: TGTGCCAGCTCACCCGGACAGGGGCTGAATGGCTACACCTTC
clone_size: .
d_call: TRBD1
v_call: TRBV18
j_call: TRBJ1-2

cdr3_aa: CASSNRRETGGGEKLFF
cdr3_nt: TGTGCCAGCAGCAACAGAAGGGAGACAGGGGGGGGTGAAAAACTGTTTTTT
clone_size: .
d_call: TRBD1
v_call: TRBV3-1/TRBV3-2
j_call: TRBJ1-4

cdr3_aa: CASKTGGVANYGYTF
cdr3_nt: TGTGCCAGCAAAACAGGGGGCGTCGCTAACTATGGCTACACCTTC
clone_size: .
d_call: TRBD1
v_call: TRBV6-5
j_call: TRBJ1-2

cdr3_aa: CASSLGAGVEQYF
cdr3_nt: TGTGCCAGCAGCTTAGGGGCAGGGGTCGAGCAGTACTTC
clone_size: .
d_call: .
v_call: TRBV5-5
j_call: TRBJ2-7

cdr3_aa: CATSRDPGGFAFF
cdr3_nt: TGTGCCACCAGCAGAGATCCGGGGGGGTTTGCTTTCTTT
clone_size: .
d_call: .
v_call: TRBV15
j_call: TRBJ1-1

cdr3_aa: CASSPGGLAKNIQYF
cdr3_nt: TGTGCCAGCAGCCCAGGGGGACTAGCCAAAAACATTCAGTACTTC
clone_size: .
d_call: .
v_call: TRBV5-4
j_call: TRBJ2-4

cdr3_aa: CASREGTDYEQYF
cdr3_nt: TGCGCCAGCAGGGAGGGGACAGACTACGAGCAGTACTTC
clone_size: .
d_call: .
v_call: TRBV5-1
j_call: TRBJ2-7

cdr3_aa: CASLERDRYYEQYF
cdr3_nt: TGTGCCAGCCTCGAGCGGGACAGGTACTACGAGCAGTACTTC
clone_size: .
d_call: .
v_call: TRBV2
j_call: TRBJ2-7

cdr3_aa: CASSLGTSGDYEQYF
cdr3_nt: TGTGCCAGCAGCCTAGGGACTAGCGGGGACTACGAGCAGTACTTC
clone_size: few
d_call: TRBD2
v_call: TRBV4-2
j_call: TRBJ2-7

cdr3_aa: CASSLDSGGPANEQFF
cdr3_nt: TGTGCCAGCAGCTTAGATTCGGGGGGGCCCGCCAATGAGCAGTTCTTC
clone_size: .
d_call: TRBD2
v_call: TRBV7-2
j_call: TRBJ2-1